The present TCR beta chain was sequenced within a study of shared clonotypes between healthy human individuals. Repertoires were generated with immunoSEQ multiplex PCR, while TCRdb's copy carries only in-frame clones and drops some. The data show 1.5 million to 1.9 million clones, roughly 98% seen once. Sequenced material: naive CD4+ T cells sorted from blood. Indicated subset: CD45RA+ positively selected. The source of this sequence is a man in his thirties or forties in good health.

The CDR3 loop is CASSQTSGRAGEQYF. The CDR3 nucleotides are TGTGCCAGCTCACAAACTAGCGGGAGGGCCGGCGAGCAGTACTTC. The chain recombines TRBV18 with TRBJ2-7; TRBD2 agrees at 13 bases. Germline values: CDR1 KGHSH, CDR2 LQKENI. After removal of 4 bases from V and 6 bases from J, the junction contained 6 bases not matched to a gene. CDR3 length: 15 residues.